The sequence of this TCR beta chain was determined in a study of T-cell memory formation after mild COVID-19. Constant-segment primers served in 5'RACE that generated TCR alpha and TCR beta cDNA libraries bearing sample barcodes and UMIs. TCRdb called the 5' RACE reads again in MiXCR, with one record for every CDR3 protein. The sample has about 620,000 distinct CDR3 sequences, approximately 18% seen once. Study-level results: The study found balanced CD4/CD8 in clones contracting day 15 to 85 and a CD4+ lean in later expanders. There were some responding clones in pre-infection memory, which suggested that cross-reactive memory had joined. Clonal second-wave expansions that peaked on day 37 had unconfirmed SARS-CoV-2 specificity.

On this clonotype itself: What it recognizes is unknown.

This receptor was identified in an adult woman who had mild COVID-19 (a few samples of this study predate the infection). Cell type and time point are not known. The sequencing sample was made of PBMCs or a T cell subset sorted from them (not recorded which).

The CDR3 here is CASSPSVGGYTF. In DNA, the CDR3 is TGTGCCAGCAGTCCAAGCGTTGGTGGCTACACCTTC. The chain is built from TRBV11-2 and TRBJ1-2; no clear D gene. The V gene lost 6 bases and the J gene lost 7 bases, with 12 bases spanning the gap. Germline V gives CDR1 SGHAT, CDR2 FQNNGV. The CDR3 is 12 residues long.